The 32 T cell receptor beta chains given below trace back to one sample, sequenced in a study of blood T cell repertoires in COVID-19. Sequencing used immunoSEQ multiplex PCR; TCRdb keeps in-frame clones, though not all of them. The sample gives a few hundred thousand clones, 85% of which show up once; 3.5% to 4% is in the top ten. Sequenced input: peripheral blood. These receptors came from a woman aged 18-29 years with acute or convalescent COVID-19.

V is TRBV5-1 and J is TRBJ1-1; weak D call: TRBD1 (6 bases). The CDR3 length is 16 residues. Trimming removed 0 bases from V and 3 bases from J, with 15 bases in between. Germline CDR1 reads SGHRS; CDR2 reads YFSETQ. As DNA, the CDR3 is TGCGCCAGCAGCTTGGGGCAGGGGCCAATCTACACTGAAGCTTTCTTT. It yields the protein CASSLGQGPIYTEAFF.

V is TRBV28 and J is TRBJ1-2; 7 nucleotides match TRBD1. The J segment lost 7 bases and the V segment lost 6 bases, leaving 11 bases of the junction unmatched. CDR1 is MDHEN, CDR2 SYDVKM, per germline. This CDR3 spans 14 amino acids. CDR3 loop: CASRDDREIGGYTF. CDR3 DNA: TGTGCCAGCAGAGACGACAGGGAGATCGGTGGCTACACCTTC.

This chain uses TRBV27 with TRBJ1-2, with TRBD1 as a possible D gene (5 bases). CDR1 MNHEY and CDR2 SMNVEV come from the germline V gene (reference sequence). Trimming stripped 0 bases from V and 2 bases from J, with 13 bases between. The CDR3 is 16 residues long. This CDR3 is CASSLSIDSQNYGYTF. The CDR3 bases are TGTGCCAGCAGTTTATCGATCGACAGCCAAAACTATGGCTACACCTTC.

V and J are TRBV7-7 and TRBJ2-2; 8 nucleotides line up with TRBD2. The germline V gene encodes CDR1 SSHAT and CDR2 FNYEAQ (reference sequence). This CDR3 region has 16 residues. V lost 1 base to trimming and J lost 0 bases; unmatched junction nucleotides: 1. The CDR3 reads CASSLGGGSNTGELFF. The CDR3 coding sequence is TGTGCCAGCAGCTTAGGCGGGGGGTCGAACACCGGGGAGCTGTTTTTT.

In this sample, this clone turned up once. The chain has TRBV19 and TRBJ1-4; D ambiguous. CDR1 is LNHDA, CDR2 SQIVND, per germline (reference sequence). V dropped 3 bases and J dropped 8 bases, with 13 bases sitting between them. The CDR3 runs to 14 residues. CDR3 in DNA: TGTGCCAGTAGTATTACCGGGGAGAGGGAAAAACTGTTTTTT. This gives the protein CASSITGEREKLFF.

The chain employs TRBV13 and TRBJ2-2; the D is unclear. Germline CDR1 reads PRHDT; CDR2 reads FYEKMQ (reference sequence). CDR3 length: 14 amino acids. Trimming cost V 6 bases and J 1 base, with 9 bases left between them. This chain's CDR3 is CASSQRGNTGELFF. CDR3 sequence (DNA): TGTGCCAGCAGTCAAAGAGGGAACACCGGGGAGCTGTTTTTT.

V usage is TRBV5-1 and J usage is TRBJ1-4, with TRBD1 identical over 7 bases. The germline V gene has CDR1 SGHRS and CDR2 YFSETQ. V lost 4 bases and J lost 3; bases outside the gene matches: 9. There are 16 residues in the CDR3. CDR3: CASSPIQGQANEKLFF. CDR3 sequence (DNA): TGCGCCAGCAGCCCCATACAGGGGCAGGCTAATGAAAAACTGTTTTTT.

A few counts support this clone. The rearrangement links TRBV2 to TRBJ1-4; TRBD1 aligns across 7 bases. V trimming: 5 bases; J trimming: 8 bases; junction bases outside the gene matches: 5. Germline CDR1 reads SNHLY; CDR2 reads FYNNEI. The CDR3 loop spans 13 amino acids. The CDR3 is CASSPDRDEKLFF. CDR3 bases: TGTGCCAGCAGTCCAGACAGGGACGAAAAACTGTTTTTT.

The genes are TRBV7-6 and TRBJ1-1; TRBD1 matches at 11 bases. After removal of 3 bases from V and 2 bases from J, the junction contained 2 bases not matched to a gene. The CDR3 length is 15 residues. The V gene's germline CDR1 is SGHVS and CDR2 FNYEAQ. The CDR3 loop reads CASSFGTGGNTEAFF. The CDR3 DNA reads as TGTGCCAGCAGCTTTGGGACAGGGGGAAACACTGAAGCTTTCTTT.

CDR3 sequence (DNA): TGCGCCAGCAGCTTGGCCGGGACAGGTGGACAGCCCCAGCATTTT. This sequence encodes CASSLAGTGGQPQHF. The chain is built from TRBV5-1 and TRBJ1-5; TRBD1 matches at 8 bases. Trimming took 0 bases from V and 7 from J; bases not matched to a gene: 6. This CDR3 spans 15 amino acids. Germline CDR1 SGHRS, CDR2 YFSETQ. The entire variable domain, with the rest obtained from reference TRBV5-1 and TRBJ1-5, is as follows: KAGVTQTPRYLIKTRGQQVTLSCSPISGHRSVSWYQQTPGQGLQFLFEYFSETQRNKGNFPGRFSGRQFSNSRSEMNVSTLELGDSALYLCASSLAGTGGQPQHFGDGTRLSIL.

The chain employs TRBV24-1 and TRBJ1-1; unclear D gene. V lost 3 bases and J lost 3, with 10 bases in between. This CDR3 region has 14 residues. The germline V gene has CDR1 KGHDR and CDR2 SFDVKD. Written as DNA, the CDR3 is TGTGCCACCAGTGATAGAGGGATCGACACTGAAGCTTTCTTT. Translating gives CATSDRGIDTEAFF.

This clone appeared once. The chain links TRBV30 to TRBJ1-2; D gene ambiguous. CDR3 length: 12 residues. Germline lookup yields CDR1 GTSNPN and CDR2 SVGIG (reference sequence). V was trimmed by 1 base and J by 5 bases, leaving 8 bases between them. The CDR3 nucleotides are TGTGCCTGGAGTGCCGGGATGTATGGCTACACCTTC. This translates into CAWSAGMYGYTF.

The V and J genes are TRBV5-1 and TRBJ2-1, with 11 bases aligning to TRBD1. Germline CDR1 reads SGHRS; CDR2 reads YFSETQ. Germline trimming cut 4 bases from V and 0 bases from J; bases unmatched to any gene: 6. The length of the CDR3 is 17 residues. The CDR3 sequence: CASSGRGTGGSYNEQFF. DNA of the CDR3: TGCGCCAGCAGCGGCCGCGGGACAGGGGGCTCCTACAATGAGCAGTTCTTC.

This clone is a singleton in its sample. The chain has TRBV21-1 and TRBJ2-7; TRBD2, as called in the table, went unchecked against the DNA. TRBV21-1 is listed as a pseudogene. There are 11 residues in the CDR3. DNA for the CDR3: TGTGCCAGCATCCTTCCGTGCGAGCAGTACTTC. Encoded protein: CASILPCEQYF.

In its sample, this clone was seen once. The chain has TRBV28 and TRBJ1-2, with D maybe TRBD1 (6 bases). The germline CDR1 and CDR2 sequences are MDHEN and SYDVKM. Between the trimmed V and J ends, which lost 3 bases and 8 bases, there was a span of 13 bases. The CDR3 loop spans 13 amino acids. The CDR3 protein is CASSFVTGYGYTF. The CDR3 DNA reads as TGTGCCAGCAGTTTCGTCACAGGGTACGGCTACACCTTC.

This chain uses TRBV7-3 with TRBJ2-1, with 11 positions matching TRBD1. Germline V gene sequence: CDR1 SGHTA, CDR2 FQGTGA. The CDR3 is 16 residues long. V shed 4 bases, J shed 9 bases, and the junction held 11 bases outside the gene matches. CDR3 amino acids: CASSSMGQGVIGEQFF. The CDR3 DNA reads TGTGCCAGCAGCTCCATGGGACAGGGGGTGATCGGTGAGCAGTTCTTC.

The chain joins TRBV6-5 to TRBJ1-1, with a tentative D call TRBD1 (6 bases). Germline V gene data show CDR1 as MNHEY and CDR2 as SVGAGI. The CDR3 sequence is 15 residues long. V shed 0 bases and J shed 2 bases, with 10 bases lying between them. The CDR3 sequence: CASSYSQGSNTEAFF. The CDR3 DNA is TGTGCCAGCAGTTACTCGCAGGGGAGTAACACTGAAGCTTTCTTT.

This sequence joins TRBV4-1 and TRBJ2-1, with 9 nucleotides matching TRBD2. The CDR3 loop spans 15 amino acids. In germline, CDR1 is MGHRA, CDR2 YSYEKL. V lost 0 bases to trimming and J lost 9 bases; unmatched junction nucleotides: 6. DNA for the CDR3: TGCGCCAGCAGCCAAGAATGGCGGGGGGGCTTTGAGCAGTTCTTC. Translation gives CASSQEWRGGFEQFF.

The chain employs TRBV29-1 and TRBJ2-3; TRBD1 aligns across 7 bases. The CDR3 runs to 16 residues. With 7 bases clipped from V and 0 bases from J, the junction kept 13 bases outside the gene matches. Germline V CDR1 and CDR2: SQVTM, ANQGSEA. CDR3 sequence (DNA): TGCAGCGCTCCCTCTACGGGACAGCCTAGCACAGATACGCAGTATTTT. It encodes CSAPSTGQPSTDTQYF.

A word on this clone: Other nucleotide sequences in the sample specify the same CDR3. V and J are TRBV5-1 and TRBJ2-2; the D gene is possibly TRBD1 (6 bases). The CDR3 runs 15 residues. Germline V gene data show CDR1 as SGHRS and CDR2 as YFSETQ. The V gene lost 3 bases and the J gene lost 0 bases, with 9 bases spanning the gap. CDR3 sequence (DNA): TGCGCCAGCAGCTCTGGACAGACGAACACCGGGGAGCTGTTTTTT. It is translated as CASSSGQTNTGELFF.

The V call is TRBV27, the J call TRBJ1-6; D is possibly TRBD1 (5 bases). Trimming left V 1 base short and J 7 bases short, with 11 bases between. This CDR3 spans 15 amino acids. Germline V gives CDR1 MNHEY, CDR2 SMNVEV (reference sequence). CDR3 in amino acids: CASSLWQGQNSPLHF. The CDR3 nucleotides are TGTGCCAGCAGTTTATGGCAGGGTCAGAATTCACCCCTCCACTTT.

The chain joins TRBV25-1 to TRBJ1-4; 9 bases line up with TRBD1. The V gene end was trimmed by 3 bases and the J gene end by 4 bases; junction bases not matched to a gene: 12. This CDR3 spans 18 amino acids. Germline V gene lookup returns CDR1 MGHDK and CDR2 SYGVNS. CDR3 DNA: TGTGCCAGCAGTGAGGCCGGGACAGGGTACTTTGGTAATGAAAAACTGTTTTTT. Its protein product is CASSEAGTGYFGNEKLFF.

This clone was recorded at least ten times. The chain carries TRBV2 and TRBJ2-7, with 10 bases matching TRBD1. V lost 4 bases, J lost 4 bases, and 4 bases stayed unmatched. The CDR3 sequence is 14 residues long. The germline gives CDR1 SNHLY, CDR2 FYNNEI. Written as DNA, the CDR3 is TGTGCCAGCAGTGTTGGGGACAGGGGATACGAGCAGTACTTC. Its translation: CASSVGDRGYEQYF.

The CDR3 DNA follows: TGTGCCTGGAGTGCCCGAGAGGGGGCGCGGGATAACTATGGCTACACCTTC. Amino acids: CAWSAREGARDNYGYTF. V is TRBV30 and J is TRBJ1-2; 7 bases line up with TRBD1. The germline CDR1 and CDR2 sequences are GTSNPN and SVGIG (reference sequence). With 1 base clipped from V and 1 base from J, the junction kept 12 bases outside the gene matches. This CDR3 has 17 residues.

The chain joins TRBV29-1 to TRBJ2-3; D is perhaps TRBD2 (7 bases). Per germline, CDR1 SQVTM and CDR2 ANQGSEA. Trimming removed 3 bases from V and 2 bases from J, with 15 bases in between. The CDR3 has 15 amino acids. In nucleotides, the CDR3 is TGCAGCGTTGAGGGGGGGGCAGGGAACACAGATACGCAGTATTTT. Translated, it gives CSVEGGAGNTDTQYF.

The gene calls are TRBV4-1 and TRBJ2-7; TRBD2 matches at 11 bases. The ends lost 2 bases at V and 3 bases at J; junction bases unmatched: 6. CDR1 MGHRA and CDR2 YSYEKL come from the germline V gene. The CDR3 is made up of 16 amino acids. DNA of the CDR3: TGCGCCAGCAGCCAACTTCTAGCGGGAGGCGTCTACGAGCAGTACTTC. It encodes CASSQLLAGGVYEQYF.

V is TRBV9 and J is TRBJ2-3, with D possibly being TRBD2 (6 bases). The CDR3 extends over 19 amino acids. V was clipped by 4 bases and J by 0 bases, with 24 bases between them. From germline, CDR1 is SGDLS and CDR2 YYNGEE. The CDR3 spells CASSRKAPRGTPSTDTQYF. The CDR3 bases are TGTGCCAGCAGCCGCAAGGCCCCCCGCGGGACTCCAAGCACAGATACGCAGTATTTT.

V and J are TRBV5-1 and TRBJ2-5, with D perhaps matching TRBD2 (6 bases). Germline assignment: CDR1 SGHRS and CDR2 YFSETQ. The CDR3 spans 15 residues. V lost 3 bases, J lost 5 bases, and 17 bases lay in between. The DNA for the CDR3 is TGCGCCAGCAGCTACTACGGGGGTGAGGGTGAGACCCAGTACTTC. Residues: CASSYYGGEGETQYF.

This chain connects TRBV6-5 to TRBJ1-5; the match to TRBD1 covers 8 bases. CDR1 is MNHEY, CDR2 SVGAGI, per germline. J gave up 5 bases and V 11 bases, and 14 bases lay outside the gene matches. The CDR3 sequence is 15 residues long. The CDR3 DNA follows: TGTGCCGCCAGCAGGCGGCAGGGGGCCGATCAGCCCCAGCATTTT. Its protein product is CAASRRQGADQPQHF.

In DNA form, the CDR3 reads TGTGCCAGCAGCTTAGAGCGGCAGCCGAACACTGAAGCTTTCTTT. Amino acid sequence: CASSLERQPNTEAFF. The rearrangement uses TRBV7-3 and TRBJ1-1; D ambiguous. CDR1 and CDR2 (germline): SGHTA, FQGTGA. Trimming removed 2 bases from V and 1 base from J, with 11 bases in between. The CDR3 loop spans 15 amino acids.

The V and J genes are TRBV10-1 and TRBJ1-5; possible D gene TRBD1, 6 bases. This CDR3 has 18 residues. The germline CDR1 and CDR2 sequences are WNHNN and SYGVQD (reference sequence). V lost 7 bases and J 3 bases, leaving 25 bases between the germline ends. CDR3 sequence: CASTTPEAGAQSNQPQHF. For the CDR3, the DNA is TGCGCCAGCACCACCCCCGAGGCAGGGGCGCAATCCAATCAGCCCCAGCATTTT.

This clone showed up just once. The chain recombines TRBV20-1 with TRBJ1-1; D is unresolved. The CDR3 runs 12 residues. Per the germline V gene, CDR1 is DFQATT and CDR2 is SNEGSKA (reference sequence). V lost 3 bases, J lost 5 bases, and 10 bases lay in between. The CDR3 spells CSASGPGTEAFF. CDR3 bases: TGCAGTGCTAGTGGACCGGGAACTGAAGCTTTCTTT.